This TCR beta chain was captured in a study of blood T cell repertoires in COVID-19. Clones were sequenced by immunoSEQ multiplex PCR, and TCRdb holds only the in-frame ones, with some missing. The sample has more than 300,000 clones, 80% to 90% seen once. Germline assignment: CDR1 SGHVS and CDR2 FNYEAQ. V gave up 1 base and J gave up 3 bases, with 7 bases separating them. The CDR3 extends over 14 amino acids. Sequencing was performed on peripheral blood. The rearrangement joins TRBV7-6 to TRBJ2-1; possibly TRBD2 for D (5 bases). This TCR was recovered from a woman between 45 and 65 years old with acute or convalescent COVID-19. The CDR3 bases are TGTGCCAGCAGCTTAGTAGCGTTCTACAATGAGCAGTTCTTC. The encoded protein is CASSLVAFYNEQFF.